The 13 T cell receptor beta chains given below trace back to one sample, sequenced in a study of blood T cell repertoires in COVID-19. Sequenced by immunoSEQ multiplex PCR; TCRdb stores in-frame clones only, minus some. Among about 270,000 clones listed, roughly 79% were seen once. The source material was peripheral blood. The receptors come from an older woman with active or convalescent COVID-19.

This clone was detected only once. The chain is built from TRBV7-8 and TRBJ2-3; 14 nucleotides agree with TRBD2. The V gene's germline CDR1 is SGHVS and CDR2 FQNEAQ. The CDR3 loop spans 13 amino acids. Losses at the gene ends were 5 bases for V and 12 bases for J; bases not matched to a gene: 4. Here the CDR3 reads CASSRLAGGLQYF. The CDR3 nucleotides read TGTGCCAGCAGCCGACTAGCGGGGGGGCTCCAGTATTTT. Full variable domain (missing parts from reference TRBV7-8 and TRBJ2-3): GAGVSQSPRYKVAKRGQDVALRCDPISGHVSLFWYQQALGQGPEFLTYFQNEAQLDKSGLPSDRFFAERPEGSVSTLKIQRTQQEDSAVYLCASSRLAGGLQYFGPGTRLTVL.

The chain has TRBV5-4 and TRBJ1-6, with 9 bases fitting TRBD1. The germline V gene encodes CDR1 SGHNT and CDR2 YYREEE (reference sequence). With 3 bases clipped from V and 5 bases from J, the junction kept 9 bases outside the gene matches. There are 17 residues in the CDR3. The CDR3 sequence: CASSSLTGGPHNSPLHF. In DNA form, the CDR3 reads TGTGCCAGCAGCTCACTGACAGGGGGACCTCATAATTCACCCCTCCACTTT. Supplemented by reference TRBV5-4 and TRBJ1-6, the full variable domain reads ETGVTQSPTHLIKTRGQQVTLRCSSQSGHNTVSWYQQALGQGPQFIFQYYREEENGRGNFPPRFSGLQFPNYSSELNVNALELDDSALYLCASSSLTGGPHNSPLHFGNGTRLTVT.

The chain couples TRBV24-1 to TRBJ1-2; 7 bases match TRBD1. V was pared by 3 bases and J by 5 bases, with 2 bases of the junction left unmatched. The CDR3 spans 13 residues. Looked up from germline, CDR1 is KGHDR and CDR2 is SFDVKD. This CDR3 is CATSDPTGYGYTF. As DNA, the CDR3 is TGTGCCACCAGTGATCCGACAGGGTATGGCTACACCTTC.

The chain recombines TRBV19 with TRBJ2-7; weak D call: TRBD1 (6 bases). Germline V gene data show CDR1 as LNHDA and CDR2 as SQIVND (reference sequence). V was cut by 4 bases and J by 2 bases, with 15 bases left in between. The CDR3 is 15 amino acids. The CDR3 sequence: CASSTHRVGAYEQYF. CDR3 sequence (DNA): TGTGCCAGTAGTACCCACAGGGTTGGGGCCTACGAGCAGTACTTC.

A remark on this clone: A read error is possible here, since a much larger clone lies one base away. The chain combines TRBV7-2 with TRBJ1-2; D possibly corresponds to TRBD1 (5 bases). The CDR3 contains 13 residues. Germline CDR1 is SGHTA and CDR2 is FQGNSA. V shed 1 base and J shed 4 bases, with 7 bases lying between them. CDR3 DNA sequence: TGTGCCAGCAGCTTAGGACAGAGCTATGGCTACACCTTC. Translated, it gives CASSLGQSYGYTF.

V usage is TRBV7-9 and J usage is TRBJ2-3, with 12 bases that match TRBD2. Germline CDR1 is SEHNR and CDR2 is FQNEAQ (reference sequence). The CDR3 consists of 15 residues. The V and J ends lost 5 bases and 5 bases, in that order; junction bases with no gene match: 5. DNA for the CDR3: TGTGCCAGCAGCCCACGACTAGCGGGGGAAGATACGCAGTATTTT. As protein: CASSPRLAGEDTQYF.

The chain employs TRBV4-1 and TRBJ2-2; D is unresolved. The germline CDR1 and CDR2 sequences are MGHRA and YSYEKL. The V end lost 0 bases, the J end lost 1 base, and 6 bases lay between the germline ends. CDR3 length equals 15 residues. CDR3: CASSQEAVNTGELFF. CDR3 nucleotides: TGCGCCAGCAGCCAAGAGGCCGTGAACACCGGGGAGCTGTTTTTT.

This sequence joins TRBV5-5 and TRBJ2-7, with D possibly matching TRBD2 (5 bases). This CDR3 contains 17 residues. Germline V gene data show CDR1 as SGHKS and CDR2 as YYEKEE (reference sequence). The germline V and J ends were trimmed by 0 bases and 2 bases, with 18 bases remaining between them. CDR3 region: CASSLAPSSPGAYEQYF. CDR3 bases: TGTGCCAGCAGCTTGGCGCCCTCTAGCCCGGGCGCCTACGAGCAGTACTTC.

J is TRBJ2-1 and V is TRBV30; 9 bases match TRBD2. The germline V gene encodes CDR1 GTSNPN and CDR2 SVGIG (reference sequence). CDR3 length: 18 residues. Trimming removed 0 bases from V and 5 bases from J; junction bases left unmatched: 14. CDR3 sequence reads: CAWSVTRVVAGGHNEQFF. In nucleotides, the CDR3 is TGTGCCTGGAGTGTAACTCGAGTGGTCGCGGGGGGGCACAATGAGCAGTTCTTC.

The chain uses TRBV9 and TRBJ2-3; 7 nucleotides agree with TRBD2. CDR3 length: 16 amino acids. CDR1 is SGDLS, CDR2 YYNGEE, per germline. V lost 3 bases and J lost 1; bases outside the gene matches: 8. The DNA of the CDR3 is TGTGCCAGCAGCGCTACGGCGGCGGGGGGCACAGATACGCAGTATTTT. Translating it yields CASSATAAGGTDTQYF.

The rearrangement links TRBV7-2 to TRBJ2-7; D unclear. The CDR3 contains 14 residues. With 1 base removed from V and 1 base from J, the gap between germline ends came to 8 bases. Germline CDR1 SGHTA, CDR2 FQGNSA. The CDR3: CASSLVAESYEQYF. DNA for the CDR3: TGTGCCAGCAGCTTAGTGGCAGAATCCTACGAGCAGTACTTC.

The chain combines TRBV18 with TRBJ2-1; 11 nucleotides agree with TRBD2. Germline values: CDR1 KGHSH, CDR2 LQKENI. The V and J ends lost 3 bases and 3 bases, in that order; junction bases with no gene match: 4. This CDR3 has 16 amino acids. The CDR3 sequence is CASSPLLAGDYNEQFF. In DNA form, the CDR3 reads TGTGCCAGCTCACCGTTACTAGCGGGGGACTACAATGAGCAGTTCTTC.

The rearrangement joins TRBV2 to TRBJ2-1; the D gene is possibly TRBD2 (5 bases). The CDR3 length is 16 residues. Germline CDR1 reads SNHLY; CDR2 reads FYNNEI. The germline V and J ends were trimmed by 1 base and 2 bases, with 12 bases remaining between them. CDR3 in DNA: TGTGCCAGCAGTGAAGATGTCCTAGCAGCCTACAATGAGCAGTTCTTC. Translation gives CASSEDVLAAYNEQFF.